This T cell receptor beta chain emerged from a study of cytomegalovirus exposure and HLA in healthy donors (TCRdb year 2017). Notes on the research overall: According to a later analysis, the roughly 130 validation repertoires were produced on the same platform as the roughly 600 repertoires of the first cohort. The study aimed to test whether cataloging public T cell receptors could reveal signatures of past pathogen exposure. A separate validation cohort of roughly 120 different subjects was used in addition to the 666-subject first cohort. To predict cytomegalovirus infection status, the study combined high-throughput TCR immunosequencing, statistical association of individual TCRs with disease status, and machine learning. Study-level results and caveats: A later analysis had no HLA typing for the validation cohort, so co-occurrence there was scored across all 130 or so repertoires. Most TCR sequences were observed very rarely across donors, whereas some public TCRs were present in many individuals. According to the authors, the approach could potentially be generalized to other disease states and immunological phenotypes. In vitro tests confirmed that three of the cytomegalovirus-associated TCR beta chains recognize cytomegalovirus antigens. A total of fewer than 200 TCR beta chains were listed by the study as associated with cytomegalovirus. The classifier was reported to diagnose cytomegalovirus status with high specificity and sensitivity in both the original cohort and the validation cohort. A later analysis found that TCRs clustered in the first cohort also tended to co-occur in the 120 validation repertoires, with more than 90% of cluster scores above 0.

The library was produced with the immunoSEQ multiplex PCR assay. Turning to the authors' computational methods: A statistical classification framework was built for diagnosing cytomegalovirus status from the catalog of TCR beta chain sequences. TCRdb took this table from immuneACCESS and kept in-frame rearrangements with V and J called. Such tables lack part of the clones; where checked against another copy, unresolved V genes explain under half of the gap, and the rest is unexplained. V and J calls and clone size follow that table, whereas D and trimming were derived from the DNA. The sample table holds a few hundred thousand clones, of which roughly 83% were seen once. The ten largest clones add up to more than 12% of the sample. Reading from cysteine to phenylalanine, the CDR3 counts 16 amino acids. Kept here is only the CDR3 DNA, which spans 48 bases and is read in frame from base 1. About this clone itself: No cognate antigen has been identified for it. No base quality information exists; no much larger clone differs at one position.

Separate from the approximately 700-subject first cohort, the validation cohort of about 120 subjects was the group to which the donors belonged. The sequenced sample consisted of PBMCs. Rearrangement joined TRBV21-1 to TRBJ2-7; TRBD1, the D gene given by the table, was not confirmed from the DNA. TRBV21-1 corresponds to a pseudogene. The TCR was taken from a woman aged 30 to 39 in good health and CMV-seropositive. Here the CDR3 is given as CASSLIYRGSPYEQYF. The DNA sequence is as follows: TGTGCCAGCAGCCTCATCTACAGGGGCAGCCCCTACGAGCAGTACTTC.